This entry concerns a single T cell receptor beta chain. The table lists this clone with a count of one. There is no known antigen for this receptor. Nothing much larger sits one base from this clone, and base qualities are not available. Whole blood was collected in K2EDTA tubes by collaborating institutions according to the institutions' own protocols. For TCRbeta analysis, collaborator samples were shipped as frozen whole blood, as isolated PBMCs, or as DNA extracted from either sample type. This specimen belongs to a study of blood T cell repertoires in COVID-19 (TCRdb year 2020). Study-level background: Samples covering the acute and convalescent phases of COVID-19 were provided by collaborators in the United States, Italy and Spain. The material from the prospective study consisted of cDNA or gDNA derived from T cells, B-cell-depleted T cells, or PBMCs. Deeply sampled blood TCRbeta repertoires from subjects exposed to, actively infected with, or recovered from COVID-19 were included in the dataset. The repertoires were made available in a free public database intended to serve as a resource for research on the immune response to SARS-CoV-2. Samples were obtained from the ongoing ImmuneRACE study (first 160 participants) and from over 1,000 subjects provided by 6 global collaborators. Sample metadata almost always included a de-identified subject ID, COVID-19 status, age in years and sex. Where available, HLA class I and class II types were obtained from metadata supplied by the sample provider rather than from assay-based typing.

There are 14 amino acids in the CDR3, from cysteine to phenylalanine inclusive. The retained sequence is limited to the CDR3, 42 bases, with the frame set at the first base. The germline V gene sets CDR1 to SGDLS and CDR2 to YYNGEE. Trimming at the junction amounts to 0 bases on V and 1 base on J, and the germline ends lie 7 bases apart. TCRbeta CDR3 regions were amplified from genomic DNA using the immunoSEQ Assay, a bias-controlled multiplex PCR. As for the original processing: Within the assay, amplification of reference gene primers was used to estimate how many nucleated cells each sample contained. To quantify the absolute abundance of each unique TCRbeta CDR3 rearrangement, sequence reads were collapsed and filtered. Productive Simpson clonality was computed per sample as the square root of Simpson's diversity index over productive rearrangements. In TCRdb, the immuneACCESS table is reduced to in-frame sequences with V and J assigned. These tables do not hold every clone; where another copy was compared, an unresolved V gene accounts for under half, and the others remain unexplained. That table gives V, J and clone size, and the DNA gave D and trimming. The table for this sample lists 100,000 to 150,000 clones; 65% to 80% of them were counted only once. Jointly, the top ten make up roughly 6% of the sample.

The research as a whole found: Clinical and demographic metadata were provided uncurated, with the amount varying by source and participant.

The sequence was obtained from a man between 65 and 79 years old with acute or convalescent COVID-19. The V gene is TRBV9 and the J gene is TRBJ2-5; the best D guess is TRBD1, with 6 bases matching. Sequencing was done on a sample of peripheral blood. The nucleotide sequence reads as follows: TGTGCCAGCAGCGTAGGGACAGCCCAAGAGACCCAGTACTTC. The resulting protein is CASSVGTAQETQYF.